A selection of T cell receptor beta chains follows, all from one sample in a study of cytomegalovirus exposure and HLA in healthy donors. Profiling relied on immunoSEQ multiplex PCR, and the TCRdb table lists in-frame clones only, not all of them. In the table there are roughly 100,000 clones, less than 85% of which are singletons. Sequencing used PBMCs. Receptors were obtained from a man in his sixties in good health and CMV-seronegative. The CDR3 runs from the conserved cysteine through the conserved F or W. Each record gives: V gene, clone size, D gene, J gene, CDR3 DNA, CDR3 protein. A D gene is named only where the DNA matches it firmly. The size of a clone is reported for some rows only, either as once, few or many, or as a class for expanded clones.

v_gene: TRBV7-3; abundance: .; d_gene: TRBD2; j_gene: TRBJ2-5; CDR3nt: TGTGCCAGCAGCCAAGGATCTAGCGGGGCAAAAGAGACCCAGTACTTC; CDR3aa: CASSQGSSGAKETQYF
v_gene: TRBV10-3; abundance: .; d_gene: TRBD1; j_gene: TRBJ2-2; CDR3nt: TGTGCCATCAGGAAGACAGGGGGGACCGGGGAGCTGTTTTTT; CDR3aa: CAIRKTGGTGELFF
v_gene: TRBV7-9; abundance: .; d_gene: TRBD2; j_gene: TRBJ2-4; CDR3nt: TGTGCCAGCAGCTTAGAACTAGCGGGGGTTCTAGCCAAAAACATTCAGTACTTC; CDR3aa: CASSLELAGVLAKNIQYF
v_gene: TRBV15; abundance: few; d_gene: .; j_gene: TRBJ2-5; CDR3nt: TGTGCCACCAGCAGAGATCTCGGGGAGACCCAGTACTTC; CDR3aa: CATSRDLGETQYF
v_gene: TRBV27; abundance: .; d_gene: .; j_gene: TRBJ2-7; CDR3nt: TGTGCCAGCAGCCGCCACGGACAGACCTTCGACTACGAGCAGTACTTC; CDR3aa: CASSRHGQTFDYEQYF
v_gene: TRBV7-2; abundance: once; d_gene: .; j_gene: TRBJ1-3; CDR3nt: TGTGCCAGCATCTTGGCATCGGGCTCTGGAAACACCATATATTTT; CDR3aa: CASILASGSGNTIYF
v_gene: TRBV14; abundance: .; d_gene: .; j_gene: TRBJ2-5; CDR3nt: TGTGCCAGCAGCCTCGGAGAGACCCAGTACTTC; CDR3aa: CASSLGETQYF
v_gene: TRBV5-1; abundance: .; d_gene: .; j_gene: TRBJ2-5; CDR3nt: TGCGCCAGCAGCTTGGCTATGACAGGACAAGAGACCCAGTACTTC; CDR3aa: CASSLAMTGQETQYF
v_gene: TRBV9; abundance: .; d_gene: .; j_gene: TRBJ2-5; CDR3nt: TGTGCCAGCAGCGTAGGAGTACGGTCGCAAGAGACCCAGTACTTC; CDR3aa: CASSVGVRSQETQYF
v_gene: TRBV6-6; abundance: .; d_gene: TRBD1; j_gene: TRBJ1-1; CDR3nt: TGTGCCAGCAGTTACTCTTACGACAGGGGACGGACTGAAGATTTCTTT; CDR3aa: CASSYSYDRGRTEDFF
v_gene: TRBV4-2; abundance: .; d_gene: .; j_gene: TRBJ2-1; CDR3nt: TGTGCCAGCAGCCTTACTGACAGTGCCCCCGGCAATGAGCAGTTCTTC; CDR3aa: CASSLTDSAPGNEQFF
v_gene: TRBV28; abundance: .; d_gene: .; j_gene: TRBJ1-3; CDR3nt: TGTGCCAGCAGTTCTCAGGGTAGAGCTGGAAACACCATATATTTT; CDR3aa: CASSSQGRAGNTIYF
v_gene: TRBV5-4; abundance: .; d_gene: .; j_gene: TRBJ2-5; CDR3nt: TGTGCCAGCAGCTTCGACACAGGAGCAAAGATCCAAGAGACCCAGTACTTC; CDR3aa: CASSFDTGAKIQETQYF
v_gene: TRBV6-6; abundance: .; d_gene: TRBD1; j_gene: TRBJ1-5; CDR3nt: TGTGCCAGCAGTGGACAGGGAAGGGATCAGCCCCAGCATTTT; CDR3aa: CASSGQGRDQPQHF
v_gene: TRBV11-2; abundance: .; d_gene: TRBD1; j_gene: TRBJ1-4; CDR3nt: TGTGCCAGCAGCTTTGGACAGGGGTGGGTCAATGAAAAACTGTTTTTT; CDR3aa: CASSFGQGWVNEKLFF
v_gene: TRBV5-1; abundance: .; d_gene: TRBD1; j_gene: TRBJ1-4; CDR3nt: TGCGCCAGCAGCCCCGGACAGGGTGGGGAAAAACTGTTTTTT; CDR3aa: CASSPGQGGEKLFF
v_gene: TRBV7-8; abundance: .; d_gene: .; j_gene: TRBJ2-5; CDR3nt: TGTGCCAGCAGCTCCCCGGCCGGAGGGGAGACCCAGTACTTC; CDR3aa: CASSSPAGGETQYF
v_gene: TRBV30; abundance: .; d_gene: .; j_gene: TRBJ1-1; CDR3nt: TGTGCCGTCTTGTTAGGTTGGGGGGGGTCCGGGAGAGCTTTCTTT; CDR3aa: CAVLLGWGGSGRAFF
v_gene: TRBV29-1; abundance: .; d_gene: .; j_gene: TRBJ1-1; CDR3nt: TGCTCATCTGGGGGGGCCTCGACCACTGAAGCTTTCTTT; CDR3aa: CSSGGASTTEAFF
v_gene: TRBV21-1; abundance: .; d_gene: .; j_gene: TRBJ1-5; CDR3nt: TGTGCCAGCAGCTTCAGGGGACAGGGTAGCAATCAGCCCCAGCATTTT; CDR3aa: CASSFRGQGSNQPQHF
v_gene: TRBV5-1; abundance: .; d_gene: TRBD1; j_gene: TRBJ1-1; CDR3nt: TGCGCCAGCAGCCGAGGGACAGGAGGTCGGCACACTGAAGCTTTCTTT; CDR3aa: CASSRGTGGRHTEAFF
v_gene: TRBV15; abundance: few; d_gene: .; j_gene: TRBJ1-4; CDR3nt: TGTGCCACCAGCACTGGTACGACACCCGGAAAACTGTTTTTT; CDR3aa: CATSTGTTPGKLFF
v_gene: TRBV7-2; abundance: .; d_gene: .; j_gene: TRBJ2-3; CDR3nt: TGTGCCAGCAGCTTAGGGGGGACTTCCGAGGCGCAGTATTTT; CDR3aa: CASSLGGTSEAQYF
v_gene: TRBV6-1; abundance: .; d_gene: .; j_gene: TRBJ1-3; CDR3nt: TGTGCCAGCAGTGAACAGGGAAATGGAAACACCATATATTTT; CDR3aa: CASSEQGNGNTIYF
v_gene: TRBV28; abundance: .; d_gene: .; j_gene: TRBJ1-2; CDR3nt: TGTGCCAGCAGTTTATTTCGACAGGACTATGGCTACACCTTC; CDR3aa: CASSLFRQDYGYTF
v_gene: TRBV6-5; abundance: .; d_gene: TRBD2; j_gene: TRBJ2-5; CDR3nt: TGTGCCAGCAGTTACTCCGGCGGGGGGGCCTTTGAGACCCAGTACTTC; CDR3aa: CASSYSGGGAFETQYF
v_gene: TRBV4-3; abundance: .; d_gene: .; j_gene: TRBJ1-6; CDR3nt: TGCGCCAGCAGCCAAGAGGGGGCGGGGGGCTATAATTCACCCCTCCACTTT; CDR3aa: CASSQEGAGGYNSPLHF
v_gene: TRBV30; abundance: .; d_gene: .; j_gene: TRBJ2-1; CDR3nt: TGTGCCTGGAGTGTAAAGGGAGTCAATGAGCAGTTCTTC; CDR3aa: CAWSVKGVNEQFF
v_gene: TRBV5-5; abundance: .; d_gene: .; j_gene: TRBJ2-6; CDR3nt: TGTGCCAGCAGCGATTTCTGGGGGCTTAGCTCTGGGGCCAACGTCCTGACTTTC; CDR3aa: CASSDFWGLSSGANVLTF
v_gene: TRBV9; abundance: .; d_gene: TRBD2; j_gene: TRBJ2-3; CDR3nt: TGTGCCAGCAGCACACGGGGACTAGCGGGGGGGCAAGATACGCAGTATTTT; CDR3aa: CASSTRGLAGGQDTQYF
v_gene: TRBV7-2; abundance: .; d_gene: .; j_gene: TRBJ2-1; CDR3nt: TGTGCCAGCAGCTTATCCCCTTTCGTCCTCAATGAGCAGTTCTTC; CDR3aa: CASSLSPFVLNEQFF
v_gene: TRBV5-4; abundance: few; d_gene: .; j_gene: TRBJ2-5; CDR3nt: TGTGCCAGCAGCTTGGGCGGGGCGGTAGGAGAGACCCAGTACTTC; CDR3aa: CASSLGGAVGETQYF
v_gene: TRBV11-3; abundance: .; d_gene: TRBD1; j_gene: TRBJ2-1; CDR3nt: TGTGCCAGCAGCTTTTGGGGGCCAGGGGGCAATGAGCAGTTCTTC; CDR3aa: CASSFWGPGGNEQFF
v_gene: TRBV4-1; abundance: .; d_gene: TRBD1; j_gene: TRBJ2-7; CDR3nt: TGCGCCAGCAGCCGCCGTGGGGACAGCTCCTACGAGCAGTACTTC; CDR3aa: CASSRRGDSSYEQYF
v_gene: TRBV7-3; abundance: .; d_gene: .; j_gene: TRBJ1-1; CDR3nt: TGTGCCAGCAGCTTGGCAGGGAACACTGAAGCTTTCTTT; CDR3aa: CASSLAGNTEAFF
v_gene: TRBV6-6; abundance: .; d_gene: .; j_gene: TRBJ1-6; CDR3nt: TGTGCCAGCAGTTACTCCTGGCAGGGAGGAGGATCACCCCTCCACTTT; CDR3aa: CASSYSWQGGGSPLHF
v_gene: TRBV4-1; abundance: once; d_gene: TRBD1; j_gene: TRBJ2-6; CDR3nt: TGCGCCAGCAGCCAACAAAGGGACAGGGCCGTATCTGGGGCCAACGTCCTGACTTTC; CDR3aa: CASSQQRDRAVSGANVLTF
v_gene: TRBV28; abundance: .; d_gene: .; j_gene: TRBJ2-6; CDR3nt: TGTGCCAGCAGTGCCCGGAGCTCTGGGGCCAACGTCCTGACTTTC; CDR3aa: CASSARSSGANVLTF
v_gene: TRBV6-1; abundance: .; d_gene: .; j_gene: TRBJ1-5; CDR3nt: TGTGCCAGCGTTAGTCCCGGCAATCAGCCCCAGCATTTT; CDR3aa: CASVSPGNQPQHF
v_gene: TRBV5-1; abundance: .; d_gene: .; j_gene: TRBJ1-1; CDR3nt: TGCGCCAGCAGCTTGACTTACAGGGTGAACACTGAAGCTTTCTTT; CDR3aa: CASSLTYRVNTEAFF
v_gene: TRBV5-1; abundance: few; d_gene: .; j_gene: TRBJ2-5; CDR3nt: TGCGCCAGCAGCGCGGAAAGGCAAGAGACCCAGTACTTC; CDR3aa: CASSAERQETQYF
v_gene: TRBV19; abundance: few; d_gene: .; j_gene: TRBJ1-5; CDR3nt: TGTGCCAGTAGTATATCAAGGCAGGCCCTCCTCAATCAGCCCCAGCATTTT; CDR3aa: CASSISRQALLNQPQHF
v_gene: TRBV30; abundance: .; d_gene: .; j_gene: TRBJ2-5; CDR3nt: TGTGCCTGGAGTGCGCAAGAGACCCAGTACTTC; CDR3aa: CAWSAQETQYF
v_gene: TRBV7-2; abundance: few; d_gene: TRBD2; j_gene: TRBJ2-3; CDR3nt: TGTGCCAGCAGCCGGGGACTAGCGGGGGGAACCACAGATACGCAGTATTTT; CDR3aa: CASSRGLAGGTTDTQYF
v_gene: TRBV6-1; abundance: .; d_gene: .; j_gene: TRBJ2-1; CDR3nt: TGTGCCAGCAAGCTGCAGGGGAATTACAATGAGCAGTTCTTC; CDR3aa: CASKLQGNYNEQFF
v_gene: TRBV6-1; abundance: .; d_gene: .; j_gene: TRBJ1-2; CDR3nt: TGTGCCAGCAGTGAAGGACAGACCATCTATGGCTACACCTTC; CDR3aa: CASSEGQTIYGYTF
v_gene: TRBV29-1; abundance: .; d_gene: .; j_gene: TRBJ1-2; CDR3nt: TGCAGCGTTGGGGAAGGGGGGGACTATGGCTACACCTTC; CDR3aa: CSVGEGGDYGYTF
v_gene: TRBV7-9; abundance: few; d_gene: TRBD1; j_gene: TRBJ1-3; CDR3nt: TGTGCCAGCAGCCCTCTCCCAGGGGGCTCTGGAAACACCATATATTTT; CDR3aa: CASSPLPGGSGNTIYF
v_gene: TRBV27; abundance: .; d_gene: .; j_gene: TRBJ2-1; CDR3nt: TGTGCCAGTAGATTTGAGAGGCGCCTACACCCCCACAATGAGCAGTTCTTC; CDR3aa: CASRFERRLHPHNEQFF
v_gene: TRBV6-6; abundance: .; d_gene: .; j_gene: TRBJ2-2; CDR3nt: TGTGCCAGCAGCCGTGACACGGGGTCCGGGGAGCTGTTTTTT; CDR3aa: CASSRDTGSGELFF
v_gene: TRBV7-3; abundance: .; d_gene: .; j_gene: TRBJ1-6; CDR3nt: TGTGCCAGCAGCTTTGACAGGAATTCACCCCTCCACTTT; CDR3aa: CASSFDRNSPLHF
v_gene: TRBV12-5; abundance: .; d_gene: TRBD1; j_gene: TRBJ1-5; CDR3nt: TGTGCTAGTGCCTACTCTAACAGGGGGCGCGGCAATCAGCCCCAGCATTTT; CDR3aa: CASAYSNRGRGNQPQHF
v_gene: TRBV11-1; abundance: .; d_gene: .; j_gene: TRBJ1-1; CDR3nt: TGTGCCAGCAGCTTATGGGGAACCCCCGGGGACACTGAAGCTTTCTTT; CDR3aa: CASSLWGTPGDTEAFF
v_gene: TRBV5-1; abundance: .; d_gene: TRBD2; j_gene: TRBJ2-1; CDR3nt: TGCGCCAGCAGTCGTACCCGACTAGCTGAATTATACAATGAGCAGTTCTTC; CDR3aa: CASSRTRLAELYNEQFF
v_gene: TRBV6-5; abundance: once; d_gene: TRBD1; j_gene: TRBJ2-7; CDR3nt: TGTGCCAGCAGTTACCGTGACAGGGGCGTCCACGAGCAGTACTTC; CDR3aa: CASSYRDRGVHEQYF